This T cell receptor (beta chain) originates from a study of blood T cells in healthy people across ages (dated by TCRdb to 2014 to 2015). Context from the whole study: In model experiments, template switching captured roughly one uniquely barcoded TCR beta cDNA molecule for every two T cells. Using deep sequencing normalized with unique cDNA molecular identifiers, the study measured how TCR beta repertoire diversity changes with age. Four age groups were formed from the donors: young (average roughly 16 years), middle-aged (approximately 39), aged (more than 55) and long-lived (less than 85). To avoid experimental bias, donors of different ages were randomly spread across the sequencing lanes. The study analyzed two additional independent replicas of 1 million unique cDNA reads from the same blood draw for two donors, one aged 18 to 30 and one aged 80 or older.

V drops 3 bases and J drops 5 bases, leaving 12 bases in between. CDR1 is given as SQVTM and CDR2 as ANQGSEA, both from the germline V gene. The cysteine opens and the phenylalanine closes a CDR3 of 13 amino acids. The DNA shown is the 39-base CDR3, in frame from base 1. The 39 donors, aged 6 to 90 years, were systemically healthy Caucasian individuals from Russia. Approximately 9 milliliters of peripheral blood were collected from each donor into EDTA-treated Vacutainer tubes. Ficoll-Paque density-gradient centrifugation was used to isolate PBMCs, with at least 7 million per sample. Trizol reagent was used to extract total RNA from the PBMCs, yielding at least 5 micrograms per sample. For every donor, flow cytometry on a PBMC aliquot measured the percentage of naive CD45RAhigh/CD27high T cells. Study-wide findings and limitations: As age increased, observed TCR beta diversity per million T cells dropped in a roughly linear way, and a significant reduction was already evident by age around 41. Compared with the aged group, more naive CD4+ T cells, fewer expanded clones and increased TCR diversity were shown by the long-lived group, suggesting age selection. Conclusive comparison of naive and antigen-experienced compartments was prevented by the profiling of bulk unsorted PBMCs. There was a strong correlation between observed TCR beta diversity and the percentage of naive T cells measured by flow cytometry. Estimates of total diversity based on one million sequenced T cells were considered lower bounds and underestimates. Because the CMV infection status of the donors was unknown, age-related changes in expanded clonotypes may potentially have been confounded.

Remarks on this clonotype: No cognate antigen has been identified for it. No base-level quality is on record; no much larger clone is a single base apart.

To prepare the library, 5' RACE was applied. TCRdb shows the sequencer as Illumina HiSeq 2500. A second PCR of about 6 to 11 cycles was performed with a sample-barcoded 5' primer and a J-beta primer mix. A template-switch 5' adaptor carrying 12 random nucleotides introduced a unique molecular identifier onto each TCR beta cDNA molecule. Each sample yielded at least 2.5 million CDR3-containing paired-end reads. First-strand cDNA synthesis was performed from all RNA using the Mint cDNA synthesis kit, with priming by a TRBC-specific oligonucleotide. After uracil-DNA glycosylase treatment, a first 18-cycle PCR used universal primers M1SS and BC2_uni_R on all cDNA. The authors' pipeline ran thus. For normalization, 1 million high-quality reads, each with a distinct molecular identifier, were randomly selected from each sample. Instead of being binned into consensus sequences, reads with shared molecular identifiers were discarded. MiTCR, set to a Q25 quality threshold and the strictest error-elimination algorithm, was used for CDR3 identification, clonotype clustering and error correction. A nonparametric unseen species model using Euler transformation provided a lower-bound estimate of total TCR beta diversity. The public reads were quality trimmed at Q25 with fastp and then assembled into clones with MiXCR by TCRdb, keeping productive beta chains. Rows merge per CDR3 protein into single entries with the most common DNA and genes. TCRdb, not the original authors, processed these V and J calls. This sample holds about 1.8 million distinct CDR3 sequences; just under 50% were observed only once. Roughly 2.1% of the sample lies in the top ten.

The sequencing sample was made of blood. Rearrangement joined TRBV29-1 to TRBJ2-3; the D gene is perhaps TRBD2, on 6 matching bases. This receptor was identified in a middle-aged woman in good health. The nucleotide sequence is given as TGCAGCGTTGAGGGGACTCGGTTAGATACGCAGTATTTT. This gives the protein CSVEGTRLDTQYF.